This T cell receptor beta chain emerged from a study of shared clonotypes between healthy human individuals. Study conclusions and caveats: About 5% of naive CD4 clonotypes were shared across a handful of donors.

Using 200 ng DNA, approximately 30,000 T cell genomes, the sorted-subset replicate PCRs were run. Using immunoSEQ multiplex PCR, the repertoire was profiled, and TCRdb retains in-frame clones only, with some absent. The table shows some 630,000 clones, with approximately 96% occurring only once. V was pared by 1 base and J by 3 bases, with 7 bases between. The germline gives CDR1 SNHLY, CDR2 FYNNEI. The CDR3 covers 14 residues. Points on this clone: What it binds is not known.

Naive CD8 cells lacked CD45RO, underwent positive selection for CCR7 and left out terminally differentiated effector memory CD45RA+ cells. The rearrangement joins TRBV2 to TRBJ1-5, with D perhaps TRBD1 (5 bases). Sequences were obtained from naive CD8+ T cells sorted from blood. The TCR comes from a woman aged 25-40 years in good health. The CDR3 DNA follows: TGTGCCAGCAGTGAAGAGACAGTCAATCAGCCCCAGCATTTT. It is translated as CASSEETVNQPQHF. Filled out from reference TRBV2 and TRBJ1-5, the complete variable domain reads EPEVTQTPSHQVTQMGQEVILRCVPISNHLYFYWYRQILGQKVEFLVSFYNNEISEKSEIFDDQFSVERPDGSNFTLKIRSTKLEDSAMYFCASSEETVNQPQHFGDGTRLSIL.